This TCR beta chain is drawn from a study of blood T cell repertoires in COVID-19. Per the germline V gene, CDR1 is SGHRS and CDR2 is YFSETQ. The CDR3 consists of 14 residues. Trimming took off 0 bases at V and 9 bases at J, with 14 bases between the two ends. Some clones are missing from TCRdb's copy, which holds only in-frame ones; the method was immunoSEQ multiplex PCR. The table lists around 400,000 clones, approximately 87% of them singletons. The J gene is TRBJ2-3, the V gene TRBV5-1; D perhaps matches TRBD1 (5 bases). The sample taken for sequencing was peripheral blood. This sequence originates from a woman aged 55-69 years with COVID-19, enrolled during active disease. CDR3 nucleotides: TGCGCCAGCAGCTTGGGGACGGTGGCAGGGACGCAGTATTTT. Amino acid sequence: CASSLGTVAGTQYF.